A selection of T cell receptor beta chains follows, all from one sample in a study of radiotherapy plus CTLA-4 blockade in lung cancer. Clones were sequenced by immunoSEQ multiplex PCR, and TCRdb holds only the in-frame ones, with some missing. The sample contains 81,000 or so clones, approximately 84% of which appear only once. Sequenced material: peripheral blood, taken from a patient treated with radiotherapy plus ipilimumab. All receptors come from a human donor with non-small cell lung cancer who had stable disease on radiotherapy plus ipilimumab. Each CDR3 is given without its conserved first and last residue.

v_gene	j_gene	CDR3aa
TRBV18	TRBJ2-3	ASSQQESGSTDTQY
TRBV7-3	TRBJ2-2	ASSFGGTGELF
TRBV5-1	TRBJ1-1	ASSETGPKNTEAF
TRBV28	TRBJ2-5	ASSTRTGSWEETQY
TRBV6-1	TRBJ2-2	ASSGLQGGTGELF
TRBV5-4	TRBJ1-6	ASSADITGDNSPLH
TRBV13	TRBJ1-2	ASSWDRNYGYT
TRBV28	TRBJ1-1	ASSPGINTEAF
TRBV30	TRBJ1-1	AWSVTGILNTEAF
TRBV27	TRBJ1-3	ASSLAGHGNTIY
TRBV5-1	TRBJ2-2	ASSLQGQPEPGELF
TRBV9	TRBJ1-2	ASSLDPGGIGYGYT
TRBV7-6	TRBJ2-1	ASSFGNNEQF
TRBV4-1	TRBJ2-7	ASSLADLTYEQY
TRBV5-4	TRBJ2-7	ASSLAGGLAVYEQY
TRBV19	TRBJ2-7	ASSIGKGPKPYEQY
TRBV2	TRBJ1-2	ASSPTGGDGYT
TRBV19	TRBJ2-7	ASSSGSWYEQY
TRBV9	TRBJ2-3	ASSLAEVAGPRWDTQY
TRBV9	TRBJ2-5	ASSQRGGGETQY
TRBV7-9	TRBJ1-5	ASSLGVSGNQPQH
TRBV7-8	TRBJ1-1	ASSPRTGGNTEAF
TRBV6-1	TRBJ1-5	ASSEAGRRNQPQH